This TCR beta chain was recorded in a study of beta chain features in type 1 diabetes. Germline V gives CDR1 SGHDT, CDR2 YYEEEE. V was trimmed by 0 bases and J by 5 bases, leaving 14 bases between them. The CDR3 consists of 16 residues. There are a few counts of this clone. The antigen is not known. Study-level points and caveats: Shortening that was moderate but significant affected the TCRB CDR3s of Type 1 diabetes patients in all four CD4+ subsets. PCR might favor shorter templates, equally in patients and controls. Patients' naive, central memory and regulatory TCRB repertoires appeared more alike than those of healthy donors.

TCRB transcripts that were expressed got sequenced, as all of the isolated RNA had been reverse transcribed. Only in-frame clones appear in the TCRdb table, and some are missing; sequencing was by immunoSEQ multiplex PCR. The sample yields approximately 240,000 clones, 16% seen once. This TCR came from a man aged 25-45 years with type 1 diabetes. The rearrangement links TRBV5-6 to TRBJ1-4; D remains unclear. The material sequenced was naive CD4+ T cells from blood. The CDR3 spells CASSLGPGSLNEKLFF. The CDR3 region has the DNA TGTGCCAGCAGCTTGGGTCCCGGGAGCCTCAATGAAAAACTGTTTTTT.